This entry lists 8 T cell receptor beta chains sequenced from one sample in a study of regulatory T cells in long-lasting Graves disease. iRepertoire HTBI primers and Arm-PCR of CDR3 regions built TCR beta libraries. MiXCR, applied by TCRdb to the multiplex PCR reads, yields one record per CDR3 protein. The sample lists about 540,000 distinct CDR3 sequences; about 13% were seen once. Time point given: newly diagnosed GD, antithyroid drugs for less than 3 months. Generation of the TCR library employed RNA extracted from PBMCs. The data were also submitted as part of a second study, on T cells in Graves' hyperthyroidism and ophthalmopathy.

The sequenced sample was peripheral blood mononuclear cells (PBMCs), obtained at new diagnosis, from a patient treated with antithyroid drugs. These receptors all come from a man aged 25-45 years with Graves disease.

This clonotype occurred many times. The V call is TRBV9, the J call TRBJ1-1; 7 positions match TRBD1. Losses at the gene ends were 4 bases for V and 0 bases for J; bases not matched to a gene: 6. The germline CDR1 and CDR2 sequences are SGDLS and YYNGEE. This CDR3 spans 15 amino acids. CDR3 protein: CASSPRQGVNTEAFF. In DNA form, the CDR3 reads TGTGCCAGCAGCCCTCGACAGGGTGTGAACACTGAAGCTTTCTTT.

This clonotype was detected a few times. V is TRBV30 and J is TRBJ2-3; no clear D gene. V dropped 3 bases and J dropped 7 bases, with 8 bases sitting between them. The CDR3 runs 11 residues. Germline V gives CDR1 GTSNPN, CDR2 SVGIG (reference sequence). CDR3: CAWSADYTQYF. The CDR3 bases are TGTGCCTGGAGCGCAGACTATACGCAGTATTTT.

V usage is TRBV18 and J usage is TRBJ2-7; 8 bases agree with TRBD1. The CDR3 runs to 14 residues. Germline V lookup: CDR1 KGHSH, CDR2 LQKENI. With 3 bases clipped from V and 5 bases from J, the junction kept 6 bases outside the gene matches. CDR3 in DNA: TGTGCCAGCTCACCGTCGGGACAGGAAGACGAGCAGTACTTC. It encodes CASSPSGQEDEQYF.

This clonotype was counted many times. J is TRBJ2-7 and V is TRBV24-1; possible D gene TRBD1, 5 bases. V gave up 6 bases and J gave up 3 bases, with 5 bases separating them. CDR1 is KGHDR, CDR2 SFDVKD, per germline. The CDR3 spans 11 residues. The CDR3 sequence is CATSQGYEQYF. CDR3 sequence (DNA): TGTGCCACCAGTCAGGGCTACGAGCAGTACTTC.

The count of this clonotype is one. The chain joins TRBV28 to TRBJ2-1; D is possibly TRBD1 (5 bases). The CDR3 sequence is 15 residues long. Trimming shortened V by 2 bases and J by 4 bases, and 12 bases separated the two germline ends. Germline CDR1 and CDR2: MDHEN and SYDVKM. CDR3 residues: CASSLLRQTYNEQFF. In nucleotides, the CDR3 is TGTGCCAGCAGTTTACTTCGACAGACTTACAATGAGCAGTTCTTC. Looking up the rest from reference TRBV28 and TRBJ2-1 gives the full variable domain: DVKVTQSSRYLVKRTGEKVFLECVQDMDHENMFWYRQDPGLGLRLIYFSYDVKMKEKGDIPEGYSVSREKKERFSLILESASTNQTSMYLCASSLLRQTYNEQFFGPGTRLTVL.

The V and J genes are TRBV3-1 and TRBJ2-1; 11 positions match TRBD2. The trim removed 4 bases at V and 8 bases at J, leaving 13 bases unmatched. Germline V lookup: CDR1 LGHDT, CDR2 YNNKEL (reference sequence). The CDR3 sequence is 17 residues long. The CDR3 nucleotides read TGTGCCAGCAGCCCGAAAAGGCTAGCGGGAGGTATCGATGAGCAGTTCTTC. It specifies CASSPKRLAGGIDEQFF.

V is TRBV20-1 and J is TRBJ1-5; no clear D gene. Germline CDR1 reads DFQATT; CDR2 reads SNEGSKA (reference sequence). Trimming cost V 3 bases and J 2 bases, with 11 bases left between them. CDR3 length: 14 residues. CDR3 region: CSASSAGGNQPQHF. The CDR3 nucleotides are TGCAGTGCTAGTTCGGCGGGAGGCAATCAGCCCCAGCATTTT.

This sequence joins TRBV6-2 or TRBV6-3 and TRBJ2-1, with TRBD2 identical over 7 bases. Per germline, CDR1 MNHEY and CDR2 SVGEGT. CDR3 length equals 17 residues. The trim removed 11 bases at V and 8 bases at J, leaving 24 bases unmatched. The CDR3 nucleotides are TGTGCCGGCAATTCGCGTTCAACGACTAGCTCGTTGGATGAGCAGTTCTTC. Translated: CAGNSRSTTSSLDEQFF.